This T cell receptor (beta chain) was identified in a study of blood T cell repertoires in COVID-19. Background on the study: Samples of COVID-19 (acute and convalescent) were obtained from the United States, Italy and Spain.

Study processing details: Amplification with reference gene primers provided the estimates of nucleated cell counts. Using immunoSEQ multiplex PCR, the repertoire was profiled, and TCRdb retains in-frame clones only, with some absent. V and J calls and clone size are as listed in that table; D and trimming were resolved from the DNA. The sample records 94,000 or so clones, 88% being singletons. This CDR3 region has 16 residues. CDR1 SGHNT and CDR2 YENEEA come from the germline V gene. The V segment lost 5 bases and the J segment 7 bases; nucleotides outside the gene matches: 7. This TCR was recovered from an elderly woman with active COVID-19. The sequenced sample was peripheral blood. The rearrangement uses TRBV11-3 and TRBJ2-1, with 14 bases that match TRBD2. CDR3 DNA: TGTGCCAGCAGCCAGGGACTAGCGGGAGTAGATAATGAGCAGTTCTTC. Translated, it gives CASSQGLAGVDNEQFF.